This T cell receptor (beta chain) was recovered during a study of CD4+ T cells in melanoma. On this clone: Its antigen is unknown.

Only in-frame clones appear in the TCRdb table, and some are missing; sequencing was by immunoSEQ multiplex PCR. Here the sample spans some 14,000 clones, about 66% being singletons. The V gene lost 7 bases and the J gene lost 4 bases, with 11 bases spanning the gap. There are 13 residues in the CDR3. CDR1 and CDR2 (germline): SGHTA, FQGNSA. Study results and caveats: A reported correlation linked neoantigen-specific CD4+ T cells to CD8+, macrophage and B cell function. Reportedly, melanoma neoantigen-specific CD4+ T cells showed varied differentiation states.

What was sequenced was cells from a culture (not recorded whether cultured in vitro). The chain joins TRBV7-2 to TRBJ1-3; tentatively, D is TRBD1 (6 bases). The receptor comes from a human donor with melanoma. The CDR3 reads CASTQTGGNTIYF. In DNA form, the CDR3 reads TGTGCCAGCACTCAGACAGGAGGAAACACCATATATTTT. Full variable domain (rest looked up from reference TRBV7-2 and TRBJ1-3): GAGVSQSPSNKVTEKGKDVELRCDPISGHTALYWYRQSLGQGLEFLIYFQGNSAPDKSGLPSDRFSAERTGGSVSTLTIQRTQQEDSAVYLCASTQTGGNTIYFGEGSWLTVV.